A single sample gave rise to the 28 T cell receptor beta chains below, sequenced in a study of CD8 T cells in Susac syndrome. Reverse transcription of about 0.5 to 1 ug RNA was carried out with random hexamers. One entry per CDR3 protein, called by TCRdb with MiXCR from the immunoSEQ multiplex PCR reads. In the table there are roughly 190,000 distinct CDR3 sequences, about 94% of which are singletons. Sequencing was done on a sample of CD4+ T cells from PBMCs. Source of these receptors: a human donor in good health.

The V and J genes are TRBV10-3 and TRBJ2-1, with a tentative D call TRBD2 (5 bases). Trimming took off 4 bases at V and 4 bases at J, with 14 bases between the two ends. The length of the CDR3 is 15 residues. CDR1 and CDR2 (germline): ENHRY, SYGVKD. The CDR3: CAISASAAGYNEQFF. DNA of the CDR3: TGTGCCATCAGTGCTTCAGCGGCGGGTTACAATGAGCAGTTCTTC.

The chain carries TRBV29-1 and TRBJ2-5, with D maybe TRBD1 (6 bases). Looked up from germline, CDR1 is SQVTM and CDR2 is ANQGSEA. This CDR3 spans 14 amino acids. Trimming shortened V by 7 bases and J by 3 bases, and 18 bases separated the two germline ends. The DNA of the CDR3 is TGCAGCGGTATATGGACAGTCAACGAAGAGACCCAGTACTTC. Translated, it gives CSGIWTVNEETQYF.

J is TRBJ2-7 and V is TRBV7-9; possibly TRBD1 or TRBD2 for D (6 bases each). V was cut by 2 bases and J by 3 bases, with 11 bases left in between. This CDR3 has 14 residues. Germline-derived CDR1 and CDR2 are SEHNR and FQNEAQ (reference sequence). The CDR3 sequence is CASSLLGGYYEQYV. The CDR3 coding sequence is TGTGCCAGCAGCTTACTCGGGGGCTACTACGAGCAGTACGTC.

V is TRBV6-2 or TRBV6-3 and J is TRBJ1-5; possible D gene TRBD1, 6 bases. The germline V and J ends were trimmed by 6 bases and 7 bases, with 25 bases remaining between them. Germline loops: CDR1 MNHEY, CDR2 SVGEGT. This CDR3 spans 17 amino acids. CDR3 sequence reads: CASRASGGAGVGQPQHF. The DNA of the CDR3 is TGTGCCAGCAGGGCCTCGGGCGGGGCAGGGGTAGGACAGCCCCAGCATTTT.

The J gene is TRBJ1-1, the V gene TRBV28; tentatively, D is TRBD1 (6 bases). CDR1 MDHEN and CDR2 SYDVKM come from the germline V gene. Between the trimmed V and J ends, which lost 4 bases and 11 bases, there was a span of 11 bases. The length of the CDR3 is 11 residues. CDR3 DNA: TGTGCCAGCAGTTCGGGGGCTCTGGCTTTCTTT. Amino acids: CASSSGALAFF.

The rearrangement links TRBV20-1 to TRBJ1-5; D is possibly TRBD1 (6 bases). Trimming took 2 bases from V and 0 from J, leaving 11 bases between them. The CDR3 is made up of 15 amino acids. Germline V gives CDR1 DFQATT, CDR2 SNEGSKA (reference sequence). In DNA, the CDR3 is TGCAGTGCTAGAACCTCGACAGGTAGCAATCAGCCCCAGCATTTT. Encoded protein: CSARTSTGSNQPQHF.

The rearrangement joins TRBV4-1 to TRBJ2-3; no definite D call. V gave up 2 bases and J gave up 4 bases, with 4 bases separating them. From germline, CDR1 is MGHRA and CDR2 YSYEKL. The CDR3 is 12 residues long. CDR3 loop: CASSQWSDTQYF. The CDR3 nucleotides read TGCGCCAGCAGCCAATGGTCAGATACGCAGTATTTT.

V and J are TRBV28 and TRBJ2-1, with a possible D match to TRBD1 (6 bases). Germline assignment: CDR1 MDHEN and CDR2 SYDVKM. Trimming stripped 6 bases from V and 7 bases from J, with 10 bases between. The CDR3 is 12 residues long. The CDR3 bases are TGTGCCAGCAGGCTAACAGGGAATGAGCAGTTCTTC. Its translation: CASRLTGNEQFF.

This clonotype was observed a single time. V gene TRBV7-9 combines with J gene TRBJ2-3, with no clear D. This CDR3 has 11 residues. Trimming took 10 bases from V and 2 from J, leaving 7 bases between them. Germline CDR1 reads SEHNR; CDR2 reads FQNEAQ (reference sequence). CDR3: CATADTDTQYF. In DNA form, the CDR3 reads TGTGCCACAGCAGACACAGATACGCAGTATTTT.

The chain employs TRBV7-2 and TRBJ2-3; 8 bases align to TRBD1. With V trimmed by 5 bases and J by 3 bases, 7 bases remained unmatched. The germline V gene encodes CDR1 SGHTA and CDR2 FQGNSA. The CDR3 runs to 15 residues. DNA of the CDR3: TGTGCCAGCAGCGTCCGACAGGGGCTAACAGATACGCAGTATTTT. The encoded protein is CASSVRQGLTDTQYF.

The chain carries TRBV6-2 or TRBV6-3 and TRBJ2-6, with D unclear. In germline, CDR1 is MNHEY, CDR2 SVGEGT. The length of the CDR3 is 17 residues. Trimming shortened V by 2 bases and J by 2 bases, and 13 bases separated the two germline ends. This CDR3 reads CASSYAHLSPGANVLTF. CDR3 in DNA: TGTGCCAGCAGTTACGCCCATTTAAGTCCTGGGGCCAACGTCCTGACTTTC.

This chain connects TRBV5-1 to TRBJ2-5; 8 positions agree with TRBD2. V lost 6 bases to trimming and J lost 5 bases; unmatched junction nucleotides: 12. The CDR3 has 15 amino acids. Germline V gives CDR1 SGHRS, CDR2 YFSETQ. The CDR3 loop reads CASNGGGLAAETQYF. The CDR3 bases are TGCGCCAGCAACGGGGGGGGCCTAGCTGCGGAGACCCAGTACTTC.

The CDR3 DNA follows: TGTGCCAGCGCCGGATCGGGGGGAGAGACCCAGTACTTC. It is translated as CASAGSGGETQYF. V and J are TRBV2 and TRBJ2-5; TRBD2 matches at 7 bases. V shed 8 bases, J shed 4 bases, and the junction held 7 bases outside the gene matches. Germline V CDR1 and CDR2: SNHLY, FYNNEI. This CDR3 comprises 13 residues.

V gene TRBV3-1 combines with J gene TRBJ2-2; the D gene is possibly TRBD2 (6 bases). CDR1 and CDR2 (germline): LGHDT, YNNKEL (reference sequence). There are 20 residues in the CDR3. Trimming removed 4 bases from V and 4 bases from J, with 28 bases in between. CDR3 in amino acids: CASSRDPGTPFQLGTGELFF. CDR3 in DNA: TGTGCCAGCAGCCGGGACCCCGGGACTCCTTTCCAGTTGGGCACCGGGGAGCTGTTTTTT.

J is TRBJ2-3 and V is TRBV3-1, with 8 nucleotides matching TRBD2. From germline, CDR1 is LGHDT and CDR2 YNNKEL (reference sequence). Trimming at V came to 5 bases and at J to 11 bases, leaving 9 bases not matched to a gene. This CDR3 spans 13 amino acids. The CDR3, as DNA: TGTGCCAGCAGCTCCGGGGGGGCCGGGGGGCAGTATTTT. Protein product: CASSSGGAGGQYF.

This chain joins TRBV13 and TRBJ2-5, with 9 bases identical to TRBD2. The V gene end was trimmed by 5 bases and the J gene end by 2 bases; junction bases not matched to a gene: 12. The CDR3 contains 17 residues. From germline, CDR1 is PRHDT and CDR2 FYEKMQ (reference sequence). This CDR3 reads CASSPGSGGRGQETQYF. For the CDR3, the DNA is TGTGCCAGCAGCCCGGGGAGCGGGGGGCGCGGGCAAGAGACCCAGTACTTC.

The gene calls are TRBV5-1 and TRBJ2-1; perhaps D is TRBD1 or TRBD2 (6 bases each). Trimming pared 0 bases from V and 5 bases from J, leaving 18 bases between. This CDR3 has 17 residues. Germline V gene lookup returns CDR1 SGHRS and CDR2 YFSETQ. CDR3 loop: CASSLVLVGGYDNEQFF. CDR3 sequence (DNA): TGCGCCAGCAGCTTGGTATTGGTGGGGGGCTACGACAATGAGCAGTTCTTC.

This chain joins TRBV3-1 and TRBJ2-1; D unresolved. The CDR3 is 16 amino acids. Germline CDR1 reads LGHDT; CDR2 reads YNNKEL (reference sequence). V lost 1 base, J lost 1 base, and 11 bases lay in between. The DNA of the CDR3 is TGTGCCAGCAGCCAAGTCAGCCTGGGGTCCTACAATGAGCAGTTCTTC. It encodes CASSQVSLGSYNEQFF.

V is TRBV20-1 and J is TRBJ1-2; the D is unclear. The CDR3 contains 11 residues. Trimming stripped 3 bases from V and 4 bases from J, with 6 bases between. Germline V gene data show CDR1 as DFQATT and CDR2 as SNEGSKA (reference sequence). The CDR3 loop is CSASNPYGYTF. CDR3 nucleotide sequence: TGCAGTGCTAGCAACCCCTATGGCTACACCTTC.

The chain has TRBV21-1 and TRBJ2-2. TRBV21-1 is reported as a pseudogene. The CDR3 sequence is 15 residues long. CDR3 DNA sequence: TGTGCCAGCAGCAAAGGGGATTCGAACACCGGGGAGCTGTTTTTT. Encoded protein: CASSKGDSNTGELFF.

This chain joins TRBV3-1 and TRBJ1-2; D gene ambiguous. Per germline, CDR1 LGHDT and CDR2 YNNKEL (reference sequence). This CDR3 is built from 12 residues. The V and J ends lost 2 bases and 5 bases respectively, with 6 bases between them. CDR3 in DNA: TGTGCCAGCAGCCAACGACCGTATGGCTACACCTTC. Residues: CASSQRPYGYTF.

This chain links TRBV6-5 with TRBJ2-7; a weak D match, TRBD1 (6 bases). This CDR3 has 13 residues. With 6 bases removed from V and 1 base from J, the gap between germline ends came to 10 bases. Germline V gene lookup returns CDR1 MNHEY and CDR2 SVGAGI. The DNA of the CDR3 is TGTGCCAGCAGACGACAGGATTCCTACGAGCAGTACTTC. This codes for CASRRQDSYEQYF.

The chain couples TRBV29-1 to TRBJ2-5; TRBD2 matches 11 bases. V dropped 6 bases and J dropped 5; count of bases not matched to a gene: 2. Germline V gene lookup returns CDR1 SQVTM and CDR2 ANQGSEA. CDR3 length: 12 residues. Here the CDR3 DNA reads TGCAGCGTGATAGCGGGGGGGGAGACCCAGTACTTC. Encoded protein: CSVIAGGETQYF.

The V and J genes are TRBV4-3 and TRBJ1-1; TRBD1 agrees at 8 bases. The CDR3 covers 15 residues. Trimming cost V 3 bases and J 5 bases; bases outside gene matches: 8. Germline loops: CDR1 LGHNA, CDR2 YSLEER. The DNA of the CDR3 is TGCGCCAGCAGCCAGACCAGGGGGCAAGGGACTGAAGCTTTCTTT. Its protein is CASSQTRGQGTEAFF.

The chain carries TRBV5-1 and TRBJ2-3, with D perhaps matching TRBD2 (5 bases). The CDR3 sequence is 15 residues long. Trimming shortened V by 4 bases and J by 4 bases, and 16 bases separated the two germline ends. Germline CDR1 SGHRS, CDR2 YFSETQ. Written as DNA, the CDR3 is TGCGCCAGCAGCCGGGTTGAGGGCAGCGCAGATACGCAGTATTTT. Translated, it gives CASSRVEGSADTQYF.

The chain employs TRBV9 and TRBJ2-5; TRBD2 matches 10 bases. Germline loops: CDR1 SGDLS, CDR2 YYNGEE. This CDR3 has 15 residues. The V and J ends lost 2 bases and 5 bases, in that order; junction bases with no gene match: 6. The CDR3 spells CASSVISGGLETQYF. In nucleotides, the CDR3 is TGTGCCAGCAGCGTGATTAGCGGGGGGCTGGAGACCCAGTACTTC.

The CDR3 bases are TGCAGTGCACAGCGCTCACCGTCAAATGAGCAGTACTTC. Translated: CSAQRSPSNEQYF. The chain joins TRBV20-1 to TRBJ2-7; no definite D call. Trimming took 6 bases from V and 7 from J, leaving 19 bases between them. CDR1 and CDR2 from the germline V gene are DFQATT and SNEGSKA (reference sequence). This CDR3 is built from 13 residues.

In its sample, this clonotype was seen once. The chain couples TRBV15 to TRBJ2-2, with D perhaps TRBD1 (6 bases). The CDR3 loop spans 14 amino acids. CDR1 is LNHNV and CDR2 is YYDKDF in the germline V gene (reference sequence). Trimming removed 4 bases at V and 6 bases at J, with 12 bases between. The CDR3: CATSIQGTPGELFF. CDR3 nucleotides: TGTGCCACCAGCATACAGGGTACTCCCGGGGAGCTGTTTTTT.